Listed below are T cell receptor beta chains from one sample, sequenced in a study of spatial heterogeneity in lung cancer. Via MiXCR, TCRdb re-called the 5' RACE reads, giving one row per CDR3 protein. The sample shows over 4,000 distinct CDR3 sequences, less than 30% of them seen only once. The sequences come from lung tumor tissue, collected at surgery. The receptors stem from a female donor with early-stage non-small cell lung cancer. CDR3s leave out the opening cysteine and the closing phenylalanine or tryptophan. Each record gives: CDR3 length, J gene, V gene, CDR3 protein.

12,TRBJ2-2,TRBV27,ASSGTGGTGELF
12,TRBJ1-4,TRBV28,ASSLSGGNEKLF
9,TRBJ1-2,TRBV11-2,ASSFEPGPS
13,TRBJ2-1,TRBV6-5,ASSYIGTRVDEQF
14,TRBJ2-1,TRBV20-1,SARKIAGGSYNEQF
14,TRBJ2-3,TRBV7-8,ASSETSGGFRDTQY
14,TRBJ2-3,TRBV10-3,AISAQGGGATDTQY
12,TRBJ2-3,TRBV20-1,SGPTSGGASTQY
11,TRBJ1-1,TRBV7-9,ASSFPGNTEAF
15,TRBJ2-7,TRBV21-1,ASSKAKLRSGPYEQY
15,TRBJ1-1,TRBV5-6,ASSVSGTGGFEAEAF
13,TRBJ2-5,TRBV20-1,SARGRQGMKETQY
13,TRBJ2-3,TRBV4-3,ASSQDGQGVETQY
17,TRBJ2-6,TRBV29-1,SVEDWSQAPLSGANVLT
9,TRBJ2-7,TRBV20-1,SATRLGEQY
13,TRBJ2-5,TRBV10-3,AISQDRGYQETQY
12,TRBJ2-1,TRBV5-8,ASSLELAVSEQF
12,TRBJ2-1,TRBV20-1,SASSSGGANEQF
11,TRBJ2-2,TRBV6-6,ASSYLFTGELF
12,TRBJ1-1,TRBV5-1,ASSLGQGFAEAF
12,TRBJ2-1,TRBV29-1,SVADEPFYNEQF
13,TRBJ2-3,TRBV20-1,SARDLGERTDTQY
12,TRBJ2-7,TRBV12-3/TRBV12-4,ASSLRRSSYEQY